This paragraph covers one T cell receptor beta chain sequence. These data are taken from a study of blood T cell repertoires in COVID-19. Study context: The United States, Italy and Spain supplied acute and convalescent COVID-19 samples.

Under the authors' procedure: Reference gene primers were amplified, and this amplification served to estimate nucleated cell counts. Produced via immunoSEQ multiplex PCR; TCRdb's table is partial and in-frame only. Clonal size and the V and J genes are those of that table, whereas D and trimming came from the DNA. The top ten hold about 3.5% of the sample, which has over 200,000 clones, roughly 88% seen once. Looked up from germline, CDR1 is SGHNT and CDR2 is YYREEE (reference sequence). The CDR3 is 15 residues long. With 3 bases removed from V and 0 bases from J, the gap between germline ends came to 13 bases.

V usage is TRBV5-4 and J usage is TRBJ2-7; TRBD2 might be the D (6 bases). Sequencing was performed on PBMCs or T cells enriched from blood (not recorded which). This receptor was identified in a woman in her 30s who had been exposed to COVID-19. The CDR3 protein is CASSSSVELSYEQYF. The CDR3 region has the DNA TGTGCCAGCAGCTCTAGCGTCGAACTCTCCTACGAGCAGTACTTC. The whole variable domain, filled in from reference TRBV5-4 and TRBJ2-7, reads ETGVTQSPTHLIKTRGQQVTLRCSSQSGHNTVSWYQQALGQGPQFIFQYYREEENGRGNFPPRFSGLQFPNYSSELNVNALELDDSALYLCASSSSVELSYEQYFGPGTRLTVT.